This entry lists 27 T cell receptor beta chains sequenced from one sample in a study of shared clonotypes between healthy human individuals. CD45RO-negative, CCR7-positively selected cells formed the naive CD8 fraction, excluding terminally differentiated effector memory CD45RA+ cells. TCRdb's table, derived via immunoSEQ multiplex PCR, lists solely in-frame clones and lacks some. The data contain 700,000 to 950,000 clones, about 96% of them singletons. The material sequenced was naive CD8+ T cells sorted from blood. These TCRs come from a man aged 30-40 years in good health.

The table lists this clone with a count of one. This chain uses TRBV5-1 with TRBJ2-1; 9 nucleotides align to TRBD2. The V gene end was trimmed by 4 bases and the J gene end by 10 bases; junction bases not matched to a gene: 18. Germline loops: CDR1 SGHRS, CDR2 YFSETQ. The length of the CDR3 is 17 residues. The CDR3 sequence: CASSLKRGTSLDGEQFF. For the CDR3, the DNA is TGCGCCAGCAGCCTAAAGCGGGGGACTAGCCTAGACGGCGAGCAGTTCTTC.

This chain uses TRBV7-2 with TRBJ1-4, with unresolved D. The CDR3 has 15 residues. Trimming left V 5 bases short and J 1 base short, with 11 bases between. Germline CDR1 SGHTA, CDR2 FQGNSA. The DNA of the CDR3 is TGTGCCAGCAGCCACGAGGGAAGAACTAATGAAAAACTGTTTTTT. It encodes CASSHEGRTNEKLFF.

The chain is built from TRBV11-2 and TRBJ2-5; 9 positions agree with TRBD2. V gave up 2 bases and J gave up 2 bases; unmatched junction bases: 3. Germline V lookup: CDR1 SGHAT, CDR2 FQNNGV. The CDR3 runs to 15 residues. The CDR3 DNA sequence: TGTGCCAGCAGCTTATGGCTAGCGGGGCAAGAGACCCAGTACTTC. It translates to CASSLWLAGQETQYF.

The chain recombines TRBV30 with TRBJ2-7; D uncertain. Per the germline V gene, CDR1 is GTSNPN and CDR2 is SVGIG (reference sequence). V lost 3 bases, J lost 0 bases, and 6 bases lay in between. This CDR3 region has 12 residues. CDR3 nucleotides: TGTGCCTGGAGGGGAAACTCCTACGAGCAGTACTTC. Translation: CAWRGNSYEQYF.

CDR3 loop: CASDEGRTSRRELFF. DNA of the CDR3: TGTGCCAGCGACGAAGGGAGGACTAGCCGTAGGGAGCTGTTTTTT. The rearrangement links TRBV2 to TRBJ2-2; 8 nucleotides line up with TRBD2. V shed 8 bases and J 9 bases; nucleotides not matched to a gene: 14. CDR1 is SNHLY, CDR2 FYNNEI, per germline. The CDR3 totals 15 residues. The complete variable domain, with remaining parts taken from reference TRBV2 and TRBJ2-2, reads EPEVTQTPSHQVTQMGQEVILRCVPISNHLYFYWYRQILGQKVEFLVSFYNNEISEKSEIFDDQFSVERPDGSNFTLKIRSTKLEDSAMYFCASDEGRTSRRELFFGEGSRLTVL.

This chain connects TRBV7-8 to TRBJ2-3, with TRBD1 matching 7 bases. The CDR3 length is 17 residues. Losses at the gene ends were 3 bases for V and 6 bases for J; bases not matched to a gene: 15. CDR1 and CDR2 (germline): SGHVS, FQNEAQ. The CDR3 region is CASSFGPGGALRDTQYF. The CDR3, as DNA: TGTGCCAGCAGCTTTGGGCCAGGGGGAGCTCTTAGGGATACGCAGTATTTT.

The CDR3 DNA reads as TGTGCCAGCAGTCCACTAGCGGGAGGGCCCCCCCATTACAATGAGCAGTTCTTC. Its translation is CASSPLAGGPPHYNEQFF. The gene calls are TRBV27 and TRBJ2-1, with 13 bases matching TRBD2. The CDR3 totals 18 residues. V shed 5 bases, J shed 4 bases, and the junction held 11 bases outside the gene matches. CDR1 is MNHEY and CDR2 is SMNVEV in the germline V gene (reference sequence).

The V and J genes are TRBV6-1 and TRBJ1-1, with D possibly TRBD1 on 6 matching bases. Per the germline V gene, CDR1 is MNHNS and CDR2 is SASEGT. The CDR3 runs to 17 residues. The V gene lost 2 bases and the J gene lost 4 bases, with 20 bases spanning the gap. The CDR3 DNA follows: TGTGCCAGCAGTGAACTTGTCGGGGGCGCGTTCTCCACTGAAGCTTTCTTT. It translates to CASSELVGGAFSTEAFF.

The chain carries TRBV29-1 and TRBJ2-1; a possible D gene is TRBD2 (6 bases). CDR3 size: 17 residues. CDR1 is SQVTM, CDR2 ANQGSEA, per germline. With 0 bases removed from V and 0 bases from J, the gap between germline ends came to 15 bases. CDR3 region: CSVEDPGDPDSYNEQFF. The CDR3 DNA is TGCAGCGTTGAAGATCCGGGGGACCCCGACTCCTACAATGAGCAGTTCTTC.

CDR3 region: CASSPAILGSYEQYF. DNA for the CDR3: TGTGCCAGCAGCCCCGCGATACTTGGATCCTACGAGCAGTACTTC. The rearrangement links TRBV7-9 to TRBJ2-7; D remains ambiguous. Per germline, CDR1 SEHNR and CDR2 FQNEAQ (reference sequence). The CDR3 totals 15 residues. Trimming cost V 5 bases and J 1 base, with 15 bases left between them.

This chain links TRBV10-3 with TRBJ2-1; 7 positions match TRBD1. J gave up 6 bases and V 4 bases, and 12 bases lay outside the gene matches. Per germline, CDR1 ENHRY and CDR2 SYGVKD. This CDR3 contains 16 residues. CDR3 DNA: TGTGCCATCAGTGTAACCGGGACAGAGATGCTCAATGAGCAGTTCTTC. Translation gives CAISVTGTEMLNEQFF.

V gene TRBV7-9 combines with J gene TRBJ2-5, with a possible D match to TRBD2 (6 bases). V was cut by 0 bases and J by 5 bases, with 10 bases left in between. Germline V gene sequence: CDR1 SEHNR, CDR2 FQNEAQ (reference sequence). The CDR3 runs 14 residues. The CDR3 protein is CASSLAGGVETQYF. As DNA, the CDR3 is TGTGCCAGCAGCTTAGCGGGAGGTGTGGAGACCCAGTACTTC.

Turning to this clone: A much larger clone differs from this one at a single base, so this may be a read error. This chain connects TRBV19 to TRBJ2-7, with 7 bases identical to TRBD1. This CDR3 has 12 residues. The germline V gene encodes CDR1 LNHDA and CDR2 SQIVND (reference sequence). With V trimmed by 5 bases and J by 3 bases, 1 base remained unmatched. The CDR3 DNA follows: TGTGCCAGTAGTGGGACAGACTACGAGCAGTACTTC. Protein product: CASSGTDYEQYF. The variable domain in full, completed from reference TRBV19 and TRBJ2-7, reads DGGITQSPKYLFRKEGQNVTLSCEQNLNHDAMYWYRQDPGQGLRLIYYSQIVNDFQKGDIAEGYSVSREKKESFPLTVTSAQKNPTAFYLCASSGTDYEQYFGPGTRLTVT.

The chain carries TRBV7-9 and TRBJ2-1; 12 bases are shared with TRBD1. The trim removed 5 bases at V and 9 bases at J, leaving 17 bases unmatched. The germline gives CDR1 SEHNR, CDR2 FQNEAQ (reference sequence). The CDR3 loop spans 18 amino acids. The CDR3 coding sequence is TGTGCCAGCAGCCCCCGGGAGAGAGGGACAGGGGGCCGGGGTGAGCAGTTCTTC. Protein sequence: CASSPRERGTGGRGEQFF.

J is TRBJ2-2 and V is TRBV13; TRBD2 agrees at 7 bases. The V gene's germline CDR1 is PRHDT and CDR2 FYEKMQ (reference sequence). The CDR3 is 18 amino acids. V trimming: 4 bases; J trimming: 4 bases; junction bases outside the gene matches: 15. The CDR3 nucleotides are TGTGCCAGCAGCTCTAGTCGGAGGACTAGTGAAGCCACCGGGGAGCTGTTTTTT. Translation: CASSSSRRTSEATGELFF.

With regard to this clone: The sample holds other DNA sequences that translate to the same CDR3. This chain links TRBV4-3 with TRBJ2-1; D remains ambiguous. V was cut by 0 bases and J by 4 bases, with 10 bases left in between. CDR3 length equals 15 residues. From germline, CDR1 is LGHNA and CDR2 YSLEER. The CDR3 DNA sequence: TGCGCCAGCAGCCAAGATAGAAGCGCATACAATGAGCAGTTCTTC. Protein: CASSQDRSAYNEQFF.

This sequence joins TRBV11-2 and TRBJ2-7; D is perhaps TRBD2 (6 bases). This CDR3 has 13 amino acids. V lost 2 bases and J lost 7, with 12 bases in between. Germline CDR1 SGHAT, CDR2 FQNNGV. The CDR3 loop is CASSLRLGREQYF. The CDR3, as DNA: TGTGCCAGCAGCTTACGGTTAGGGAGGGAGCAGTACTTC.

This clone was recorded only once. The chain's CDR3 is CASSEYLAAYNEQFF. The CDR3, as DNA: TGTGCCAGCAGTGAATACCTAGCGGCCTACAATGAGCAGTTCTTC. The chain is built from TRBV6-4 and TRBJ2-1; 7 nucleotides match TRBD2. Germline CDR1 MRHNA, CDR2 SNTAGT. This CDR3 is 15 amino acids long. V was pared by 3 bases and J by 2 bases, with 4 bases of the junction left unmatched.

The chain is built from TRBV29-1 and TRBJ2-7, with 7 nucleotides matching TRBD1. Germline assignment: CDR1 SQVTM and CDR2 ANQGSEA. The CDR3 loop spans 14 amino acids. J was trimmed by 3 bases and V by 4 bases; bases with no gene match: 9. The CDR3 DNA sequence: TGCAGCGTTGGAGGGACAGTTTTCGGCTACGAGCAGTACTTC. Amino acid sequence: CSVGGTVFGYEQYF.

The chain is built from TRBV5-1 and TRBJ2-3; TRBD2 matches at 15 bases. After removal of 1 base from V and 4 bases from J, the junction contained 7 bases not matched to a gene. The germline CDR1 and CDR2 sequences are SGHRS and YFSETQ. The CDR3 is 18 residues long. DNA of the CDR3: TGCGCCAGCAGCTTGTGGACTAGCGGGAGGGCCGGGGCAGATACGCAGTATTTT. Its translation: CASSLWTSGRAGADTQYF.

V usage is TRBV11-1 and J usage is TRBJ2-2, with D uncertain. Germline assignment: CDR1 SGHAT and CDR2 FQDESV (reference sequence). V shed 3 bases and J shed 7 bases, with 9 bases lying between them. The CDR3 sequence is 13 residues long. The CDR3 here is CASSFSGNGELFF. CDR3 DNA sequence: TGTGCCAGCAGCTTTTCAGGAAACGGGGAGCTGTTTTTT.

This rearrangement joins TRBV28 to TRBJ2-2; TRBD1 might be the D (6 bases). V lost 6 bases and J 0 bases, leaving 17 bases between the germline ends. This CDR3 contains 17 residues. Germline lookup yields CDR1 MDHEN and CDR2 SYDVKM. CDR3 nucleotides: TGTGCCAGCAGCTTGATGGACAGCTTCGCGAACACCGGGGAGCTGTTTTTT. It encodes CASSLMDSFANTGELFF. Variable domain in full (rest from reference TRBV28 and TRBJ2-2): DVKVTQSSRYLVKRTGEKVFLECVQDMDHENMFWYRQDPGLGLRLIYFSYDVKMKEKGDIPEGYSVSREKKERFSLILESASTNQTSMYLCASSLMDSFANTGELFFGEGSRLTVL.

The chain employs TRBV5-4 and TRBJ2-3; D is unresolved. V was trimmed by 3 bases and J by 2 bases, leaving 10 bases between them. CDR1 is SGHNT and CDR2 is YYREEE in the germline V gene (reference sequence). The length of the CDR3 is 14 residues. CDR3 in DNA: TGTGCCAGCAGCTGGATGGCGTTCACAGATACGCAGTATTTT. It encodes CASSWMAFTDTQYF.

The CDR3 DNA follows: TGTGCCAGCAGCGAGCCACAGGGGGCATACACCGGGGAGCTGTTTTTT. Protein sequence: CASSEPQGAYTGELFF. The rearrangement links TRBV9 to TRBJ2-2; 9 positions agree with TRBD1. CDR1 and CDR2 from the germline V gene are SGDLS and YYNGEE. This CDR3 has 16 residues. V dropped 3 bases and J dropped 3; count of bases not matched to a gene: 6.

This clone was detected once. The chain carries TRBV5-8 and TRBJ2-7, with 9 bases matching TRBD1. J was trimmed by 5 bases and V by 0 bases; bases with no gene match: 6. The CDR3 has 15 residues. CDR1 is SGHTS, CDR2 YDEGEE, per germline. The DNA of the CDR3 is TGTGCCAGCAGCTTGGGGACAGGGGCAACCCACGAGCAGTACTTC. Its protein is CASSLGTGATHEQYF.

This chain joins TRBV4-1 and TRBJ2-1; 7 bases fit TRBD2. Germline values: CDR1 MGHRA, CDR2 YSYEKL. This CDR3 has 17 amino acids. With V trimmed by 0 bases and J by 0 bases, 5 bases remained unmatched. The CDR3 region is CASSQDLGRPSYNEQFF. The CDR3 nucleotides are TGCGCCAGCAGCCAAGATCTCGGGAGGCCCTCCTACAATGAGCAGTTCTTC.

The chain combines TRBV5-8 with TRBJ1-2, with 7 positions matching TRBD1. V shed 0 bases and J 4 bases; nucleotides not matched to a gene: 12. Germline V gene lookup returns CDR1 SGHTS and CDR2 YDEGEE. The CDR3 has 17 amino acids. The CDR3 region is CASSLVAGGSPVYGYTF. CDR3 bases: TGTGCCAGCAGCTTGGTCGCAGGGGGATCCCCTGTCTATGGCTACACCTTC.